This TCR beta chain was sequenced during a study of cytomegalovirus exposure and HLA in healthy donors. At the level of the study: An earlier analysis identified 110 million or so unique TCR beta sequences in about 179 million T cells. Findings and limits, study-wide: CMV antigen specificity was confirmed in vitro for a few CMV-associated chains. The study flagged 150 to 200 TCR beta chains as cytomegalovirus-associated. Some V segments, including TRBV6-2 and TRBV6-3, were excluded as indistinguishable.

The CDR3 spans 16 residues. CDR1 and CDR2 from the germline V gene are SGHAT and FQNNGV. The V gene end was trimmed by 6 bases and the J gene end by 3 bases; junction bases not matched to a gene: 13. The PCR employed 60 Vbeta primers together with 13 Jbeta primers. The protocol was immunoSEQ multiplex PCR, while the TCRdb copy is restricted to in-frame clones and leaves out a portion. The sample contains roughly 60,000 clones, 77% of which appear only once. This clone was observed a handful of times. Its antigen is undetermined. The specimen sequenced was PBMCs. The TCR sequence derives from a woman aged 40 to 55 in good health and CMV-seropositive. This chain joins TRBV11-2 and TRBJ1-1; 7 nucleotides agree with TRBD1. CDR3 region: CASRFGTDRPYTEAFF. CDR3 DNA: TGTGCCAGCAGGTTCGGGACAGATAGGCCTTACACTGAAGCTTTCTTT.